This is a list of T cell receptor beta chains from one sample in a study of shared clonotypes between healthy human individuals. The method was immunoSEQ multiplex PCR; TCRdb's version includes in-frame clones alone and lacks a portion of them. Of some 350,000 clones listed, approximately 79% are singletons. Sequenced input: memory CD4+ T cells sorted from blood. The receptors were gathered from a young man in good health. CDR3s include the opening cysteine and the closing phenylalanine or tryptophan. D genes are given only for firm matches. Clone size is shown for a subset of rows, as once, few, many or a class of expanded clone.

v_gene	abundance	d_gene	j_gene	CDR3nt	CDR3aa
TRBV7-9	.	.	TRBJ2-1	TGTGCCAGCAGCTACGACTCCTACAATGAGCAGTTCTTC	CASSYDSYNEQFF
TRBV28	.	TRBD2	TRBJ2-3	TGTGCCAGCCCCCCCCGACTAGCGGCGACAGATACGCAGTATTTT	CASPPRLAATDTQYF
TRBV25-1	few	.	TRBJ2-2	TGTGCCAGCAATATTGCGGGACCCACCGGGGAGCTGTTTTTT	CASNIAGPTGELFF
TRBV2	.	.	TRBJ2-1	TGTGCCAGCAGTGTTGGGGAATCTTACAATGAGCAGTTCTTC	CASSVGESYNEQFF
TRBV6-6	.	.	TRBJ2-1	TGTGCCAGCCTGGGCTCCTACAATGAGCAGTTCTTC	CASLGSYNEQFF
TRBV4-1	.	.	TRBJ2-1	TGCGCCAGCAGCCAAGATACGGGCGGGAACCCCTCCTACAATGAGCAGTTCTTC	CASSQDTGGNPSYNEQFF
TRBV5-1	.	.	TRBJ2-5	TGCGCCAGTAACTCCCCCGGAACAGGCGGGACGGGGACCCAGTACTTC	CASNSPGTGGTGTQYF
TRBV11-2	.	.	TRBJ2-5	TGTGCCAGCAGCTCCGCGGGACAGCCCCAAGAGACCCAGTACTTC	CASSSAGQPQETQYF
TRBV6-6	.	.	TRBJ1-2	TGTGCCAGCAGTCCTAGTTACTATGGCTACACCTTC	CASSPSYYGYTF
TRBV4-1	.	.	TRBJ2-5	TGCGCCAGCAGCCAAGAATATGTGGAGTTCGAGACCCAGTACTTC	CASSQEYVEFETQYF
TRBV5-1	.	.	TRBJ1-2	TGCGCCAGCCAAGCTAGCAACGGGGGAAACTATGGCTACACCTTC	CASQASNGGNYGYTF
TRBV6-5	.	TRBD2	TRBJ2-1	TGTGCCAGCAGTTACTCGAACGCGGGGGGGGAGCAGTTCTTC	CASSYSNAGGEQFF
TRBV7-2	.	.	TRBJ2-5	TGTGCCAGCAGCTCCCAGTTCCAGAAGACCCAGTACTTC	CASSSQFQKTQYF
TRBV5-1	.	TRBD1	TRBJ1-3	TGCGCCAGCAGCTTGGACACCGGGACAGGAACCTATCGAACTGGAAACACCATATATTTT	CASSLDTGTGTYRTGNTIYF
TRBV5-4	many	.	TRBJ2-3	TGTGCCAGCAGCTTGGCCCCGCGTCTAACTGGCACAGATACGCAGTATTTT	CASSLAPRLTGTDTQYF
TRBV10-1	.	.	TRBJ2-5	TGCGCCAGCAGTGAGATTAGGGGGGCGACCCAGTACTTC	CASSEIRGATQYF
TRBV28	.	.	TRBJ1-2	TGTGCCAGCAGCGACGGAGGCTATGGCTACACCTTC	CASSDGGYGYTF
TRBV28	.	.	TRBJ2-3	TGTGCCAGCATCGGGACCCTCACAGATACGCAGTATTTT	CASIGTLTDTQYF
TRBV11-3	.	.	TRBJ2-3	TGTGCCAGCAGCTCCGGACCGACAGATACGCAGTATTTT	CASSSGPTDTQYF
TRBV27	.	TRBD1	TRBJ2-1	TGTGCCAGCAGTTCTACCGGGACAGGGGCGCACCGGCAGTTCTTC	CASSSTGTGAHRQFF
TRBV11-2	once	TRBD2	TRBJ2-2	TGTGCCAGCAGCTTAGTACTAGCGGGAGGGGGCACCGGGGAGCTGTTTTTT	CASSLVLAGGGTGELFF
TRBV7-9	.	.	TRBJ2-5	TGTGCCAGCAGACCCTATCCGGGGCAAGAGACCCAGTACTTC	CASRPYPGQETQYF
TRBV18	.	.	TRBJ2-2	TGTGCCAGCTCATCGAGACAAGCGAACACCGGGGAGCTGTTTTTT	CASSSRQANTGELFF
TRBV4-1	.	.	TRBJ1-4	TGCGCCAGCAGCCAAGTTACATGGATTGAAAAACTGTTTTTT	CASSQVTWIEKLFF
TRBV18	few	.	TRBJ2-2	TGTGCCAGCGAGGCGCAGGGGAGGACCGGGGAGCTGTTTTTT	CASEAQGRTGELFF
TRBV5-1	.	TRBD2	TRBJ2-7	TGCGCCAGCAGCTTCGACGCCGGGACTAGGAGCTCCTACGAGCAGTACTTC	CASSFDAGTRSSYEQYF
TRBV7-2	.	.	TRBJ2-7	TGTGCCAGCAGCTTAGATACATGGCAAGGCTACGAGCAGTACTTC	CASSLDTWQGYEQYF
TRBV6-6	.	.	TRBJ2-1	TGTGCCAGCAGTGGAGGGGGGGAGCAGTTCTTC	CASSGGGEQFF
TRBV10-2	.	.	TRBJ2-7	TGCGCCAGCAACCATGGAGGGGACTACGAGCAGTACTTC	CASNHGGDYEQYF
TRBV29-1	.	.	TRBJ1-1	TGCAGCGTCGACGCCGGCAGCCCTGAAGCTTTCTTT	CSVDAGSPEAFF
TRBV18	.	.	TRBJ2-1	TGTGCCAGCTCACCACCCGGGACATACTACAATGAGCAGTTCTTC	CASSPPGTYYNEQFF
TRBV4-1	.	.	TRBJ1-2	TGCGCCAGCAGCCGAGAGCAGAACGCTAACTATGGCTACACCTTC	CASSREQNANYGYTF
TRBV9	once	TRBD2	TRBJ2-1	TGTGCCAGCAGCGTGTCACTAGCGTGGTACAATGAGCAGTTCTTC	CASSVSLAWYNEQFF
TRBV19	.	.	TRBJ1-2	TGTGCCAGTAGTATATTACAGGGAGATGGCTACACCTTC	CASSILQGDGYTF
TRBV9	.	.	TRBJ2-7	TGTGCCAGCAGCGTAGGAGTCACAGGATCACCCGGACTCTTCGAGCAGTACTTC	CASSVGVTGSPGLFEQYF
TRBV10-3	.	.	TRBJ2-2	TGTGCCATCAGTGATCGATCGGCTAGTTCCACCGGGGAGCTGTTTTTT	CAISDRSASSTGELFF
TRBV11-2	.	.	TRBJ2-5	TGTGCCAGCAGTCTTCGGAGGACGGAGACCCAGTACTTC	CASSLRRTETQYF
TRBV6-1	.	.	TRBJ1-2	TGTGCCAGCAGTGAAGTCGGGGGCCGGAATGGCTACACCTTC	CASSEVGGRNGYTF
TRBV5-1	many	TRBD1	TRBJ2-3	TGCGCCAGCAGCTCGGGACAGGCGGATACGCAGTATTTT	CASSSGQADTQYF
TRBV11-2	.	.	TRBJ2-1	TGTGCCAGCAGCTTAAGGGGGATATACAATGAGCAGTTCTTC	CASSLRGIYNEQFF
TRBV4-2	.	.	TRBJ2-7	TGTGCCAGCAGCCAAGAACCTAGTTCCTACGAGCAGTACTTC	CASSQEPSSYEQYF
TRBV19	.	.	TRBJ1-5	TGTGCCAGTAGTATAACCCGGGGGGCGCACGGTCAGCCCCAGCATTTT	CASSITRGAHGQPQHF
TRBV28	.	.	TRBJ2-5	TGTGCCAGCAGTTCCCTTAGAAAACAGCCCCGGGAGACCCAGTACTTC	CASSSLRKQPRETQYF
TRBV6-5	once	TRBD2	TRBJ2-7	TGTGCCAGTGCCAGCGGGAGCGTCTCCTACGAGCAGTACTTC	CASASGSVSYEQYF
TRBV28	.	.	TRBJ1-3	TGTGCCAGTATCGGGCCGTATCCCGGGAAAATATATTTT	CASIGPYPGKIYF
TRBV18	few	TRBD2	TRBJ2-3	TGTGCCAGCTCACCACCGCTTACTAGCGAGAGGTGGAGCACAGATACGCAGTATTTT	CASSPPLTSERWSTDTQYF
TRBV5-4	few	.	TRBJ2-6	TGTGCCAGCAGCTTAGTACGGGCTGGGGCCAACGTCCTGACTTTC	CASSLVRAGANVLTF
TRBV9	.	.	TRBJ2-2	TGTGCCAGCAGCGAGACAGGACGGGACACCGGGGAGCTGTTTTTT	CASSETGRDTGELFF
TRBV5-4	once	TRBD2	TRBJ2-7	TGTGCCACCACTAGCGACTCCTACGAGCAGTACTTC	CATTSDSYEQYF